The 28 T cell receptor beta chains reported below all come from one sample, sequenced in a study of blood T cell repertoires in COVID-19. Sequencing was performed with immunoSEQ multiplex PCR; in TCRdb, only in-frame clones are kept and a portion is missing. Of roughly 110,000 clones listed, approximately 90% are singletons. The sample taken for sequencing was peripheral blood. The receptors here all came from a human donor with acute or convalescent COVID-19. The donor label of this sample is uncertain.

The CDR3 region has the DNA TGTGCCAGCCGCGGGACTCCGGGGGTCAACGAGCAGTACTTC. This gives the protein CASRGTPGVNEQYF. This chain joins TRBV3-1 (or the pseudogene TRBV3-2) and TRBJ2-7, with D possibly matching TRBD2 (6 bases). The germline CDR1 and CDR2 sequences are LGHDT and YNNKEL (reference sequence). The CDR3 is made up of 14 amino acids. V lost 8 bases to trimming and J lost 5 bases, with 19 bases between them.

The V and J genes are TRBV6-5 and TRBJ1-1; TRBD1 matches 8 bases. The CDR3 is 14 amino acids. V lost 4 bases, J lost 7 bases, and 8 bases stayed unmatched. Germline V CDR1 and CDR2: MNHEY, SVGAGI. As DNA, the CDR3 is TGTGCCAGCAGTTGGACAGGGCAGGGCCTTGAAGCTTTCTTT. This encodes CASSWTGQGLEAFF.

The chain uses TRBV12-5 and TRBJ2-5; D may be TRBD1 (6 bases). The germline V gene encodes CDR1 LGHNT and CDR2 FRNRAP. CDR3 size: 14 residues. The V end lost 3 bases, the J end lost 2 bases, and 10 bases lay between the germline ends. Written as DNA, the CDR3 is TGTGCTAGTGGTTTAGGGGGTGCTCAAGAGACCCAGTACTTC. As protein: CASGLGGAQETQYF.

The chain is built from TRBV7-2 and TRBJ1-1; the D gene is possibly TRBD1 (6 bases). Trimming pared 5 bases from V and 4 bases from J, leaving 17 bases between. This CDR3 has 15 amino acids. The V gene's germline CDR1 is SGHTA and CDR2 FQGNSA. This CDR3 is CASSPGAGAGTEAFF. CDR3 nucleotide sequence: TGTGCCAGCAGCCCCGGGGCAGGGGCCGGCACTGAAGCTTTCTTT.

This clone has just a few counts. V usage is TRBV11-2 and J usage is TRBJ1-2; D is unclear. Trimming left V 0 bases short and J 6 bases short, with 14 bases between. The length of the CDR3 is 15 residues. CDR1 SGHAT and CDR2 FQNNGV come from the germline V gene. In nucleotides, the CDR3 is TGTGCCAGCAGCTTAGATCCCGCAGCGATAGATGGCTACACCTTC. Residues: CASSLDPAAIDGYTF.

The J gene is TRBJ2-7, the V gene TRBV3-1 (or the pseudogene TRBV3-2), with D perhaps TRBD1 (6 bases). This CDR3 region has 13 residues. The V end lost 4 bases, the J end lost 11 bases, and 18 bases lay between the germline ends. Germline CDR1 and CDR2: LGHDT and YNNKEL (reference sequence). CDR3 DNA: TGTGCCAGCAGCCTACATCACAGGGAAGGGAAGTACTTC. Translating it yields CASSLHHREGKYF.

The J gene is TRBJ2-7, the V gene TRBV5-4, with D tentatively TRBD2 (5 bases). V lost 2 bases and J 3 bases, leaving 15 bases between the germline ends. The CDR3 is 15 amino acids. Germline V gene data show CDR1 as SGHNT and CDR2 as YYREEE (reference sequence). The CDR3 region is CASSFDRELVYEQYF. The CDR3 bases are TGTGCCAGCAGCTTTGATCGGGAACTCGTCTACGAGCAGTACTTC.

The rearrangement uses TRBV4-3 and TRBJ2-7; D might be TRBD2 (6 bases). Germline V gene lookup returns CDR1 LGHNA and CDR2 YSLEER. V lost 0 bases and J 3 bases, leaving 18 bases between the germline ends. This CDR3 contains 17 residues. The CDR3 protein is CASSQDLGVAVHYEQYF. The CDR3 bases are TGCGCCAGCAGCCAAGATCTCGGGGTAGCGGTTCACTACGAGCAGTACTTC.

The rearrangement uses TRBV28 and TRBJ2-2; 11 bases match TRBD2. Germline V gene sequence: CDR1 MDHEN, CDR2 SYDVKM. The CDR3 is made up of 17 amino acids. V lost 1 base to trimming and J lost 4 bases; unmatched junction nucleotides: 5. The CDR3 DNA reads TGTGCCAGCAGTTTATCCGGGACTAGCGGATTCACCGGGGAGCTGTTTTTT. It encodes CASSLSGTSGFTGELFF.

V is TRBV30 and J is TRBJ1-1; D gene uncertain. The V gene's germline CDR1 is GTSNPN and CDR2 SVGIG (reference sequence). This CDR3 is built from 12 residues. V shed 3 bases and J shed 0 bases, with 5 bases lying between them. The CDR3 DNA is TGTGCCTGGAGCCCATTGAACACTGAAGCTTTCTTT. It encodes CAWSPLNTEAFF.

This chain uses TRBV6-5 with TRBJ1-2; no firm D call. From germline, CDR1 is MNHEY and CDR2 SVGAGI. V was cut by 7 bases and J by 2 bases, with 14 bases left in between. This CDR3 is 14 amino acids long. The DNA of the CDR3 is TGTGCCAGCACGAGAGACGGAGGAAACTATGGCTACACCTTC. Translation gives CASTRDGGNYGYTF.

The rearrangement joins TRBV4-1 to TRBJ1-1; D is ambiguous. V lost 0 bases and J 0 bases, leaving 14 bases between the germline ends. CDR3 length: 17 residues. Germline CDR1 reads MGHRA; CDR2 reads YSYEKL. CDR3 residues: CASSQDPYAGLNTEAFF. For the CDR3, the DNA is TGCGCCAGCAGCCAAGATCCTTATGCAGGCCTGAACACTGAAGCTTTCTTT.

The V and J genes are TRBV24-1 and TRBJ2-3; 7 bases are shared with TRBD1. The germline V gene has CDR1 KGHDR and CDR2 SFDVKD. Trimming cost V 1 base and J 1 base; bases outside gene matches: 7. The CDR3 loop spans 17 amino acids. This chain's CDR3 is CATSDLKGTVGTDTQYF. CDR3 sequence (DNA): TGTGCCACCAGTGATTTAAAGGGGACAGTAGGCACAGATACGCAGTATTTT.

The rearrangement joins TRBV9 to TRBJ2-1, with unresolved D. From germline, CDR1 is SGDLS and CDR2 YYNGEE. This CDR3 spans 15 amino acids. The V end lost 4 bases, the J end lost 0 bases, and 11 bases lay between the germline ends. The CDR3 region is CASSPWQASYNEQFF. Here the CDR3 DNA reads TGTGCCAGCAGCCCCTGGCAGGCCTCCTACAATGAGCAGTTCTTC.

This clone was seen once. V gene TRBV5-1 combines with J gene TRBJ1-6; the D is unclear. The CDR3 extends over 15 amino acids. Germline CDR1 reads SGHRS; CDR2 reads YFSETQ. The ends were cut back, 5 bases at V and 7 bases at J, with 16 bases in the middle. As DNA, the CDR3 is TGCGCCAGCAGTCCCCGGACGGGGAAAAATTCACCCCTCCACTTT. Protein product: CASSPRTGKNSPLHF.

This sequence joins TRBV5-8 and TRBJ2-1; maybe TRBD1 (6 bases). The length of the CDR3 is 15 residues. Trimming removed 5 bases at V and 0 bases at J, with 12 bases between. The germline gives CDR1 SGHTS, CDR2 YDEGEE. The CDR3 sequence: CASSQTGSSYNEQFF. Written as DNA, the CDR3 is TGTGCCAGCAGTCAAACAGGGAGCTCCTACAATGAGCAGTTCTTC.

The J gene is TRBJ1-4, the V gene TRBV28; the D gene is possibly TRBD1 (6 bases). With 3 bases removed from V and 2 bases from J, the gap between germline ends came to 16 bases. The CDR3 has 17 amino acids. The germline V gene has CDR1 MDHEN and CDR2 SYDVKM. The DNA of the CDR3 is TGTGCCAGCAGTTTTCGGACAGCCACCCTCACTAATGAAAAACTGTTTTTT. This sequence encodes CASSFRTATLTNEKLFF.

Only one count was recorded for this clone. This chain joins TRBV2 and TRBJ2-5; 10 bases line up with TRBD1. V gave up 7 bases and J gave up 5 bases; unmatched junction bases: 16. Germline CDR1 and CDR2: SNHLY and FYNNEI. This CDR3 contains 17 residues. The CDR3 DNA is TGTGCCAGCAAAGGCGTCGACCGGGACAGGGGTGAGGAGACCCAGTACTTC. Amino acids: CASKGVDRDRGEETQYF.

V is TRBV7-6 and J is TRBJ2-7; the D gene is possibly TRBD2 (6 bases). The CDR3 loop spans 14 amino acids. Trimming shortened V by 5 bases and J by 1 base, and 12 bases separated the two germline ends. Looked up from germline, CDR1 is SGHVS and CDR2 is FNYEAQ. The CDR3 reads CASSPSGLSYEQYF. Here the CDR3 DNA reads TGTGCCAGCAGCCCATCGGGACTGTCCTACGAGCAGTACTTC. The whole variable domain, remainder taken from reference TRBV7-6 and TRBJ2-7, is GAGVSQSPRYKVTKRGQDVALRCDPISGHVSLYWYRQALGQGPEFLTYFNYEAQQDKSGLPNDRFSAERPEGSISTLTIQRTEQRDSAMYRCASSPSGLSYEQYFGPGTRLTVT.

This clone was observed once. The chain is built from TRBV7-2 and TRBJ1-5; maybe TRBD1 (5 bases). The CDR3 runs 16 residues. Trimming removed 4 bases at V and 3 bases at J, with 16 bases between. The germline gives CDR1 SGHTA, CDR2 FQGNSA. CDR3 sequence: CASSSNWGGFNQPQHF. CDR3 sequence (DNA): TGTGCCAGCAGCTCCAACTGGGGGGGTTTCAATCAGCCCCAGCATTTT.

For the CDR3, the DNA is TGTGCCAGCAGCTTAGGGGCGGGGGGTAGCGGGCGATACGAGCAGTACTTC. The encoded protein is CASSLGAGGSGRYEQYF. This sequence joins TRBV7-2 and TRBJ2-7; 8 bases are a match to TRBD2. This CDR3 region has 17 residues. Germline CDR1 is SGHTA and CDR2 is FQGNSA. Trimming took 1 base from V and 4 from J; bases not matched to a gene: 12.

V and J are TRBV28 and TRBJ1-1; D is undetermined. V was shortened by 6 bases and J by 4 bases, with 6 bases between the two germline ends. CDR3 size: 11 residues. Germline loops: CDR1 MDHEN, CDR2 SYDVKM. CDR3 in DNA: TGTGCCAGCAGGGCCCTCACTGAAGCTTTCTTT. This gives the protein CASRALTEAFF.

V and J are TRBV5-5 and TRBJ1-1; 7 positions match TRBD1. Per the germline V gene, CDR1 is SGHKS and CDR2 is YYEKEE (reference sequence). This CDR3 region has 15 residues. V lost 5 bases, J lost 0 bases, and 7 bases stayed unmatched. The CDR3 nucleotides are TGTGCCAGCAGTTGGGGACAGTCCATGAACACTGAAGCTTTCTTT. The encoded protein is CASSWGQSMNTEAFF.

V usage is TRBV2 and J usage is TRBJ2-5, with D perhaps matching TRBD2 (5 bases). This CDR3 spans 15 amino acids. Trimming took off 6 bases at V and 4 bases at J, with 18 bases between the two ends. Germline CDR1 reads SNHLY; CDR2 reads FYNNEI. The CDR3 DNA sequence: TGTGCCAGCAGCGAAAGCGGAAACTCTCGAGAGACCCAGTACTTC. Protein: CASSESGNSRETQYF.

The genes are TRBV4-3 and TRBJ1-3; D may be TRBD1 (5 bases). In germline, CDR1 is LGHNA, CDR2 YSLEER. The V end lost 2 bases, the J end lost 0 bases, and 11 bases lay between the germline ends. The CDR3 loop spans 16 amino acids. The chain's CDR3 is CASSQQVGASGNTIYF. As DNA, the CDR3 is TGCGCCAGCAGCCAACAAGTAGGGGCCTCTGGAAACACCATATATTTT.

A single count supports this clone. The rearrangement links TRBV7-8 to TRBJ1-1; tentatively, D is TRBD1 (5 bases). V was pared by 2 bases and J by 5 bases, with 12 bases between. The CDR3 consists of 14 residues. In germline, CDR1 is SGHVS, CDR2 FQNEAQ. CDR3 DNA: TGTGCCAGCAGCTTAAAGGCAGGGAAAACTGAAGCTTTCTTT. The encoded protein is CASSLKAGKTEAFF.

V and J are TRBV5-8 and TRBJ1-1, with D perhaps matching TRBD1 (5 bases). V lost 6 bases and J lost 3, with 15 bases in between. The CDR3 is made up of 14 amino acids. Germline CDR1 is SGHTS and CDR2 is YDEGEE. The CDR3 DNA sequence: TGTGCCAGCACCACAGGCTCGGGTCACACTGAAGCTTTCTTT. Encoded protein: CASTTGSGHTEAFF.

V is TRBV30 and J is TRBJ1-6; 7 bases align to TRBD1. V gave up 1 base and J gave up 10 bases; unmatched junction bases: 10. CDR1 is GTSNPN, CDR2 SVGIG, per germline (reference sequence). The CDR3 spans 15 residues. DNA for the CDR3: TGTGCCTGGAGTGCTCAGCACAGGGGAAGATCACCCCTCCACTTT. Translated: CAWSAQHRGRSPLHF.